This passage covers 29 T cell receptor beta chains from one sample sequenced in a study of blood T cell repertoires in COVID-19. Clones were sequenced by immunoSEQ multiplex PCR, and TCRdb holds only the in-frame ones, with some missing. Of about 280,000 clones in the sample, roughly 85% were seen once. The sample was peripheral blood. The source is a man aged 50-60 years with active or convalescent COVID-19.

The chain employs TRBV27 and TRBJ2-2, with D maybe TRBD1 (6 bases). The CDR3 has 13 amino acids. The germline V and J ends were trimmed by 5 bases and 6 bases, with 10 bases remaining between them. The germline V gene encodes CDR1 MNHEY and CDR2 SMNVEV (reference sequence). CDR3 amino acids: CASSTQGSGELFF. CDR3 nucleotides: TGTGCCAGCAGTACACAGGGTTCCGGGGAGCTGTTTTTT.

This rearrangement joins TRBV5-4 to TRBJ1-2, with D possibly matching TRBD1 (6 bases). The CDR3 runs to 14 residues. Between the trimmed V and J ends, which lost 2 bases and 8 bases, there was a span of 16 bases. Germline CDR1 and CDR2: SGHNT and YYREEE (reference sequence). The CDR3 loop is CASSFGQPPRGYTF. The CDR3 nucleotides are TGTGCCAGCAGCTTTGGACAGCCACCCCGCGGCTACACCTTC. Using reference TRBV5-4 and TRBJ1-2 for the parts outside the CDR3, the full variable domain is ETGVTQSPTHLIKTRGQQVTLRCSSQSGHNTVSWYQQALGQGPQFIFQYYREEENGRGNFPPRFSGLQFPNYSSELNVNALELDDSALYLCASSFGQPPRGYTFGSGTRLTVV.

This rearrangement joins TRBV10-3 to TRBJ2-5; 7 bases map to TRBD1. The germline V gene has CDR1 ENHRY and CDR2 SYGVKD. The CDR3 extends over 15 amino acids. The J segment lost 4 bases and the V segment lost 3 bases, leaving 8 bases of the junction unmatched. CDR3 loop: CAISDPQGPGETQYF. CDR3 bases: TGTGCCATCAGTGACCCACAGGGGCCGGGAGAGACCCAGTACTTC.

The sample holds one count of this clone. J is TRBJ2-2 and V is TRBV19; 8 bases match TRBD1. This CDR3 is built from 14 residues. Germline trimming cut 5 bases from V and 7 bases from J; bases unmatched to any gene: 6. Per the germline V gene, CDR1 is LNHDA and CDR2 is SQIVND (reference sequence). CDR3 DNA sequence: TGTGCCAGTAGTGCGGCAGGGGGCGGCGGGGAGCTGTTTTTT. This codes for CASSAAGGGGELFF. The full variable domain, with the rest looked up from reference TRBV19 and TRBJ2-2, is DGGITQSPKYLFRKEGQNVTLSCEQNLNHDAMYWYRQDPGQGLRLIYYSQIVNDFQKGDIAEGYSVSREKKESFPLTVTSAQKNPTAFYLCASSAAGGGGELFFGEGSRLTVL.

The CDR3 bases are TGTGCCAGCTCGTACGCGGGGAGGTCCTCCTACGAGCAGTACTTC. Its protein product is CASSYAGRSSYEQYF. The chain is built from TRBV18 and TRBJ2-7; D is possibly TRBD2 (6 bases). The germline gives CDR1 KGHSH, CDR2 LQKENI. Between the trimmed V and J ends, which lost 6 bases and 0 bases, there was a span of 15 bases. The CDR3 is made up of 15 amino acids.

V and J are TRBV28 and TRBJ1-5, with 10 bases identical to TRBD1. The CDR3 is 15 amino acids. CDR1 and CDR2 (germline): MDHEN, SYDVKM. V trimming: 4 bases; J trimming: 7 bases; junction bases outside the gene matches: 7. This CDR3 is CASSSGTGVAQPQHF. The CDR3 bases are TGTGCCAGCAGTTCCGGGACAGGGGTCGCCCAGCCCCAGCATTTT.

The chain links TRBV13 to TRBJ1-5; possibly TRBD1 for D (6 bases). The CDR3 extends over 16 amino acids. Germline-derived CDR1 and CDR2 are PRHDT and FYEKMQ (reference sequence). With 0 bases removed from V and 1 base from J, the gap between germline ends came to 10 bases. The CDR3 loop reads CASSLGQGPSNQPQHF. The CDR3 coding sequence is TGTGCCAGCAGCTTAGGACAGGGACCAAGCAATCAGCCCCAGCATTTT.

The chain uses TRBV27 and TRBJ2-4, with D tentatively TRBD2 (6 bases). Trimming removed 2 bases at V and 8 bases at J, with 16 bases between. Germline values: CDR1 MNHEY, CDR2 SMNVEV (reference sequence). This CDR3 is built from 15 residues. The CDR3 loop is CASSLTGGWGDIQYF. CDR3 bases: TGTGCCAGCAGTTTAACCGGGGGATGGGGGGACATTCAGTACTTC.

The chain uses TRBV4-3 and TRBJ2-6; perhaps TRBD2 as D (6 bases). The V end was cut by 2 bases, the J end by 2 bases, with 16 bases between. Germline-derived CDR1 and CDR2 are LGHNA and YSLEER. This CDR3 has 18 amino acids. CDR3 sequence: CASSQPDSPGAGANVLTF. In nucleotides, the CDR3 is TGCGCCAGCAGCCAACCCGACTCACCGGGGGCTGGGGCCAACGTCCTGACTTTC.

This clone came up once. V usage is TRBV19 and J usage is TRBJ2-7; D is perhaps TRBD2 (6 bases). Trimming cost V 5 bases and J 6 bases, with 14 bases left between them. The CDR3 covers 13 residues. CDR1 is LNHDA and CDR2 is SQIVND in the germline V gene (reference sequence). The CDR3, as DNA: TGTGCCAGTAGTCCCGACGGGAGAGGCGAGCAGTACTTC. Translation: CASSPDGRGEQYF.

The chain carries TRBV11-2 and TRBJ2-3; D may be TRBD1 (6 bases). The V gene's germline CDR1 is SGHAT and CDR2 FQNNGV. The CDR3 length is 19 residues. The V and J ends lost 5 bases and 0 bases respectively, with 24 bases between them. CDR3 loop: CASSLTGTHKYSSTDTQYF. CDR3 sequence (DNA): TGTGCCAGCAGCCTTACCGGGACACACAAATATTCTAGCACAGATACGCAGTATTTT. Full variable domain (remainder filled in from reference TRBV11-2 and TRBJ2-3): EAGVAQSPRYKIIEKRQSVAFWCNPISGHATLYWYQQILGQGPKLLIQFQNNGVVDDSQLPKDRFSAERLKGVDSTLKIQPAKLEDSAVYLCASSLTGTHKYSSTDTQYFGPGTRLTVL.

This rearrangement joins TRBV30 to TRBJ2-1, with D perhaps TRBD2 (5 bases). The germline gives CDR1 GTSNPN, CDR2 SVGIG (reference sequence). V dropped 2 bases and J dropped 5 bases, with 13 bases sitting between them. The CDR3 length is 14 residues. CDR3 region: CAWSFSRDHNEQFF. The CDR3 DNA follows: TGTGCCTGGAGTTTTTCACGGGATCACAATGAGCAGTTCTTC.

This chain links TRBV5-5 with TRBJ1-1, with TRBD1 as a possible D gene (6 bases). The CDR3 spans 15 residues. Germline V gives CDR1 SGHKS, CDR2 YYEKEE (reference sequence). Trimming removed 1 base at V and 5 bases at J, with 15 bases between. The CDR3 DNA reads TGTGCCAGCAGCTTGATGGGCAGGGGACAAACTGAAGCTTTCTTT. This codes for CASSLMGRGQTEAFF.

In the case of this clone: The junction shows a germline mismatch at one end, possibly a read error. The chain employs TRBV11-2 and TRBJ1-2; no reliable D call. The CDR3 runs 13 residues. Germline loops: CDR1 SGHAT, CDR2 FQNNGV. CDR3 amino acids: CASSLGGGRAIAF. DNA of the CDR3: TGTGCCAGCAGCTTAGGAGGCGGGAGGGCAATCGCCTTC.

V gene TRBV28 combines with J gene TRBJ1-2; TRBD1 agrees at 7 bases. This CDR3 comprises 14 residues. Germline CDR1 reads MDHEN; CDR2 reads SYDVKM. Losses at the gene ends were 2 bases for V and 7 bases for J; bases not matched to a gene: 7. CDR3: CASSLRPPGGGYTF. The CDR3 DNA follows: TGTGCCAGCAGTTTACGCCCCCCAGGGGGTGGCTACACCTTC.

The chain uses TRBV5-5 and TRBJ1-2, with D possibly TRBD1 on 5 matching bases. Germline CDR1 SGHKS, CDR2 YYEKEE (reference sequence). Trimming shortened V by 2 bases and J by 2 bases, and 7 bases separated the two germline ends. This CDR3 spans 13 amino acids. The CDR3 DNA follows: TGTGCCAGCAGCTTCAGGGAAAACTATGGCTACACCTTC. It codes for CASSFRENYGYTF.

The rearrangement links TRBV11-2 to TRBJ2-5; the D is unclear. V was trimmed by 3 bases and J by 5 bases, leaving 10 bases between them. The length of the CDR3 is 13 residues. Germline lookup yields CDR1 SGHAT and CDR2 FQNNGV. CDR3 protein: CASSFGREETQYF. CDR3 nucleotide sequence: TGTGCCAGCAGCTTTGGGCGAGAGGAGACCCAGTACTTC.

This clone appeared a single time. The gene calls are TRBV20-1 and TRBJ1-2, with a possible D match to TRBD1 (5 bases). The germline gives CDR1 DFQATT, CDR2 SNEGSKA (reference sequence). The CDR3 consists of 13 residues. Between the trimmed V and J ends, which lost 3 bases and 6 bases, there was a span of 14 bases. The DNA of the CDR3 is TGCAGTGCTAGTCGCGGGGGAGTAGATGGCTACACCTTC. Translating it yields CSASRGGVDGYTF.

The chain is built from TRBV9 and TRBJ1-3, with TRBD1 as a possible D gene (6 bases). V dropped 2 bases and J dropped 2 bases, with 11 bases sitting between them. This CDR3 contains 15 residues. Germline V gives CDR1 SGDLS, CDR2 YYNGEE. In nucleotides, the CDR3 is TGTGCCAGCAGCGTCAGGGGAATAACTGGAAACACCATATATTTT. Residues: CASSVRGITGNTIYF.

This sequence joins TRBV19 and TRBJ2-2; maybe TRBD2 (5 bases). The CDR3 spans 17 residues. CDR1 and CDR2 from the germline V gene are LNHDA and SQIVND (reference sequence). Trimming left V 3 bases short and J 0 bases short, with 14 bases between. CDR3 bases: TGTGCCAGTAGTATGGTAGGAGCGGTATCGAACACCGGGGAGCTGTTTTTT. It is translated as CASSMVGAVSNTGELFF.

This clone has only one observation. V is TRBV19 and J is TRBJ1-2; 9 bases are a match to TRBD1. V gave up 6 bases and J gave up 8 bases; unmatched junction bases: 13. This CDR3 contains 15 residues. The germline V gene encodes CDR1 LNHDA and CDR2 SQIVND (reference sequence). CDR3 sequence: CASSDNGQGTLGYTF. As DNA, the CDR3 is TGTGCCAGTAGCGATAACGGACAGGGGACGTTGGGCTACACCTTC.

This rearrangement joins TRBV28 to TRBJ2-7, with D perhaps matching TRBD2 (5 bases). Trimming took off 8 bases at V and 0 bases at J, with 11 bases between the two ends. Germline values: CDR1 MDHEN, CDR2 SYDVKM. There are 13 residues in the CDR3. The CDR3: CASYSGSSYEQYF. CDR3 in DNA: TGTGCCAGCTACAGCGGAAGCTCCTACGAGCAGTACTTC.

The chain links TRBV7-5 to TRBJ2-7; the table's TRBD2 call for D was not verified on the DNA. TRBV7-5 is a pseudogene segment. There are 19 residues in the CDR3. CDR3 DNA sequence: TGTGTCAGAAGCTTGATTGGGACTAGCGCCATCCTAAACTCCTACGAGCAGTACTTC. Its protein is CVRSLIGTSAILNSYEQYF.

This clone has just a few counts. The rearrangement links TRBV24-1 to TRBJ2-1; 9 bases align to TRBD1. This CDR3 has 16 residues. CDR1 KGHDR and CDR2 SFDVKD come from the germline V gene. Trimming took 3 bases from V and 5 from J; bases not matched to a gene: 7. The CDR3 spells CATSDRGQGWHNEQFF. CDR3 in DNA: TGTGCCACCAGTGATCGGGGACAGGGTTGGCACAATGAGCAGTTCTTC.

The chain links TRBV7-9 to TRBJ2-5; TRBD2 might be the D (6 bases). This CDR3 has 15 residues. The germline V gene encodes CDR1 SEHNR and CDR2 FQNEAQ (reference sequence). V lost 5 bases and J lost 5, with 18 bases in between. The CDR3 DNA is TGTGCCAGCAGCCTCCCTCTAGCGCGTGGGGAGACCCAGTACTTC. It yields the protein CASSLPLARGETQYF.

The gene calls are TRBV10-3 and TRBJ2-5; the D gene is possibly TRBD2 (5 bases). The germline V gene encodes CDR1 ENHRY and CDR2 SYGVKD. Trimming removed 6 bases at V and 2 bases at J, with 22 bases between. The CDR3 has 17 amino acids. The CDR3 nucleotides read TGTGCCATCAGCTCCTCGGGCGGTGCGGGCGGACAAGAGACCCAGTACTTC. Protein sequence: CAISSSGGAGGQETQYF.

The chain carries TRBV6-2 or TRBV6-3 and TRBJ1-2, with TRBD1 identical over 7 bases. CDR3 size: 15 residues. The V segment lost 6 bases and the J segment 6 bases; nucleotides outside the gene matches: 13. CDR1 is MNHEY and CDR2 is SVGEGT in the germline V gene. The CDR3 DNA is TGTGCCAGCAGCCGAGGGACAGCGACTAGGGATGGCTACACCTTC. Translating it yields CASSRGTATRDGYTF.

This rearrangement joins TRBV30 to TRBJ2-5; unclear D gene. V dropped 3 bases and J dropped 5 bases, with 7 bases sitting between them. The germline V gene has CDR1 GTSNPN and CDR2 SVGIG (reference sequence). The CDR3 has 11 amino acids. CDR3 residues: CAWSVSETQYF. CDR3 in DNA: TGTGCCTGGAGCGTCTCTGAGACCCAGTACTTC.

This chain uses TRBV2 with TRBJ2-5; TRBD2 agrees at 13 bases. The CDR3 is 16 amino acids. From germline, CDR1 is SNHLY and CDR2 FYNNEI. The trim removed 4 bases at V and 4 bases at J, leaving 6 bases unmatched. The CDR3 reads CASSVGLAGVGETQYF. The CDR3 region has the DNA TGTGCCAGCAGTGTCGGACTAGCGGGAGTTGGAGAGACCCAGTACTTC.